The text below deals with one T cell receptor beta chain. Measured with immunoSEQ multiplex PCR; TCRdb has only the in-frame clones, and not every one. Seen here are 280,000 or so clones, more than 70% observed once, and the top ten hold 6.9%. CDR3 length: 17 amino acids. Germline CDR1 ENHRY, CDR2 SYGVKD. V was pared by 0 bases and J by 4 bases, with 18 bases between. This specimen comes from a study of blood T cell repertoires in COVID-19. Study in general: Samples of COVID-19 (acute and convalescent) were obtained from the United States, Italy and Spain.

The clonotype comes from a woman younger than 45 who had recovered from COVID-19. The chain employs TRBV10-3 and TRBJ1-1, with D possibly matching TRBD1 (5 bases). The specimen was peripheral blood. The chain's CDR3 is CAISESFQGSARTEAFF. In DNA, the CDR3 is TGTGCCATCAGTGAGTCGTTTCAGGGCAGTGCGCGCACTGAAGCTTTCTTT.